One and the same sample provided the 32 T cell receptor beta chains below, sequenced in a study of cytomegalovirus exposure and HLA in healthy donors. This PCR relied on a set of 60 Vbeta primers and 13 Jbeta primers. Clones were sequenced by immunoSEQ multiplex PCR, and TCRdb holds only the in-frame ones, with some missing. There are roughly 82,000 clones in the sample, with approximately 1.6% held by the top ten. The sequencing input was PBMCs. The receptors stem from a woman aged 55-70 years in good health and CMV-seronegative.

J is TRBJ2-1 and V is TRBV19; 11 bases fit TRBD2. Trimming took 5 bases from V and 5 from J; bases not matched to a gene: 2. This CDR3 is built from 14 residues. From germline, CDR1 is LNHDA and CDR2 SQIVND (reference sequence). CDR3 loop: CASSLSGRDNEQFF. CDR3 in DNA: TGTGCCAGTAGTCTTAGCGGGAGGGACAATGAGCAGTTCTTC.

The gene calls are TRBV9 and TRBJ2-5; TRBD2 is a possible D gene (7 bases). Trimming cost V 3 bases and J 5 bases, with 11 bases left between them. Germline loops: CDR1 SGDLS, CDR2 YYNGEE. The CDR3 length is 13 residues. The CDR3 reads CASSAGGRETQYF. CDR3 DNA sequence: TGTGCCAGCAGCGCCGGGGGGCGGGAGACCCAGTACTTC.

This rearrangement joins TRBV5-1 to TRBJ2-1, with TRBD2 identical over 10 bases. Germline assignment: CDR1 SGHRS and CDR2 YFSETQ. This CDR3 is 15 amino acids long. J was trimmed by 8 bases and V by 0 bases; bases with no gene match: 5. CDR3 region: CASSLELAGGHEQFF. The CDR3 nucleotides are TGCGCCAGCAGCTTGGAATTAGCGGGAGGCCATGAGCAGTTCTTC.

DNA of the CDR3: TGTGCCAGCAGCCTGAAAACTAGCTCGGGTCTCCAAGAGACCCAGTACTTC. Encoded protein: CASSLKTSSGLQETQYF. The V gene is TRBV5-4, the J gene TRBJ2-5, with D possibly matching TRBD2 (6 bases). Germline CDR1 is SGHNT and CDR2 is YYREEE (reference sequence). The CDR3 is made up of 17 amino acids. The V gene lost 4 bases and the J gene lost 1 base, with 20 bases spanning the gap.

This rearrangement joins TRBV27 to TRBJ1-3; a possible D gene is TRBD1 (5 bases). Trimming cost V 5 bases and J 2 bases, with 16 bases left between them. Germline V gene sequence: CDR1 MNHEY, CDR2 SMNVEV (reference sequence). The CDR3 covers 16 residues. The CDR3 sequence is CASSIGTPSTGNTIYF. The CDR3, as DNA: TGTGCCAGCAGTATCGGGACTCCATCCACTGGAAACACCATATATTTT.

In DNA form, the CDR3 reads TGCGCCAGCAGCCCACTAGCGGGTAACACCGGGGAGCTGTTTTTT. Translated, it gives CASSPLAGNTGELFF. V gene TRBV4-3 combines with J gene TRBJ2-2, with TRBD2 matching 9 bases. The CDR3 contains 15 residues. From germline, CDR1 is LGHNA and CDR2 YSLEER. V was pared by 4 bases and J by 2 bases, with 2 bases of the junction left unmatched.

The chain links TRBV30 to TRBJ2-2, with 9 bases fitting TRBD1. Germline CDR1 reads GTSNPN; CDR2 reads SVGIG (reference sequence). The junction had 7 bases not matched to a gene; V was cut back by 3 bases and J by 5 bases. The CDR3 is 15 amino acids. The CDR3 nucleotides are TGTGCCTGGAGGTACAGGGGGCGATTTACCGGGGAGCTGTTTTTT. Amino acid sequence: CAWRYRGRFTGELFF.

Worth noting for this clone: Other DNA sequences within the sample encode an identical CDR3. The chain is built from TRBV27 and TRBJ2-3; maybe TRBD1 (5 bases). The length of the CDR3 is 13 residues. Looked up from germline, CDR1 is MNHEY and CDR2 is SMNVEV (reference sequence). V was pared by 6 bases and J by 3 bases, with 10 bases between. In DNA, the CDR3 is TGTGCCAGCAGGCAAGCAGGGACAGATACGCAGTATTTT. It specifies CASRQAGTDTQYF.

The J gene is TRBJ2-7, the V gene TRBV2; D is perhaps TRBD2 (6 bases). The CDR3 has 12 amino acids. CDR1 and CDR2 from the germline V gene are SNHLY and FYNNEI. Trimming pared 7 bases from V and 2 bases from J, leaving 9 bases between. The CDR3 coding sequence is TGTGCCAGCATAGCGGCCGCCTACGAGCAGTACTTC. It is translated as CASIAAAYEQYF.

The rearrangement links TRBV6-1 to TRBJ2-3; D uncertain. The CDR3 has 14 amino acids. Germline V gene sequence: CDR1 MNHNS, CDR2 SASEGT. The ends were cut back, 6 bases at V and 2 bases at J, with 12 bases in the middle. As DNA, the CDR3 is TGTGCCAGCAGAGCACTACCTTCCACAGATACGCAGTATTTT. Amino acid sequence: CASRALPSTDTQYF.

This chain uses TRBV2 with TRBJ2-7, with D unresolved. Germline V CDR1 and CDR2: SNHLY, FYNNEI. Trimming removed 5 bases at V and 7 bases at J, with 9 bases between. The CDR3 length is 11 residues. CDR3 region: CASSRLLEQYF. The CDR3 DNA is TGTGCCAGCAGTCGTCTCCTTGAGCAGTACTTC. Complete variable domain (other parts from reference TRBV2 and TRBJ2-7): EPEVTQTPSHQVTQMGQEVILRCVPISNHLYFYWYRQILGQKVEFLVSFYNNEISEKSEIFDDQFSVERPDGSNFTLKIRSTKLEDSAMYFCASSRLLEQYFGPGTRLTVT.

This chain uses TRBV6-8 with TRBJ2-1; 7 positions match TRBD2. In germline, CDR1 is MNHGY, CDR2 SAAAGT. The V segment lost 6 bases and the J segment 8 bases; nucleotides outside the gene matches: 19. The CDR3 covers 17 residues. CDR3 bases: TGTGCCAGCAGGCAAACCCCCCCGGGACTACCGAGATATGAGCAGTTCTTC. Its protein product is CASRQTPPGLPRYEQFF.

The rearrangement joins TRBV28 to TRBJ1-2, with unresolved D. Per germline, CDR1 MDHEN and CDR2 SYDVKM. The CDR3 is 12 amino acids. V was pared by 10 bases and J by 4 bases, with 13 bases between. The CDR3 loop reads CATETTVYGYTF. The CDR3 coding sequence is TGTGCCACCGAAACAACAGTCTATGGCTACACCTTC.

CDR3 in DNA: TGTGCCAGCAGCTTGACTAGCGGGAGCGCCTACGAGCAGTACTTC. This gives the protein CASSLTSGSAYEQYF. The chain recombines TRBV5-4 with TRBJ2-5; 11 bases map to TRBD2. Judging by the DNA end, TRBJ2-7 fits better; the J call may be wrong. The CDR3 sequence is 15 residues long. CDR1 is SGHNT and CDR2 is YYREEE in the germline V gene (reference sequence).

This sequence joins TRBV7-5 and TRBJ2-2; the table's D call TRBD1 went unverified against the DNA. TRBV7-5 is designated a pseudogene. The CDR3 contains 16 residues. CDR3 protein: CARNSAGQGCTGELFF. DNA of the CDR3: TGTGCCAGAAACTCCGCGGGACAGGGGTGTACCGGGGAGCTGTTTTTT.

The rearrangement joins TRBV28 to TRBJ1-1, with D possibly being TRBD1 (6 bases). This CDR3 is 13 amino acids long. Germline CDR1 MDHEN, CDR2 SYDVKM. Deletions cut 3 bases from V and 6 bases from J, with 11 bases between. CDR3 bases: TGTGCCAGCAGTTTTGACAGGAGGTCTGAAGCTTTCTTT. Encoded protein: CASSFDRRSEAFF.

Points on this clone: The identical CDR3 is also encoded by other nucleotide sequences in the sample. V and J are TRBV6-6 and TRBJ2-2; tentative D call: TRBD1 (5 bases). The CDR3 runs 15 residues. V was shortened by 3 bases and J by 6 bases, with 14 bases between the two germline ends. CDR1 and CDR2 from the germline V gene are MNHNY and SVGAGI (reference sequence). The CDR3 DNA reads TGTGCCAGCAGTTATTCCTCCCAGGGCTCCGGGGAGCTGTTTTTT. Protein product: CASSYSSQGSGELFF.

This chain links TRBV7-8 with TRBJ2-1; D perhaps matches TRBD1 (5 bases). V was cut by 9 bases and J by 7 bases, with 16 bases left in between. The CDR3 is made up of 13 amino acids. Germline CDR1 SGHVS, CDR2 FQNEAQ. CDR3 nucleotides: TGTGCCAGTACCTTGTTGGGGCGGAATGAGCAGTTCTTC. It encodes CASTLLGRNEQFF.

The J gene is TRBJ2-5, the V gene TRBV5-1; a weak D match, TRBD1 (6 bases). The assigned J gene may be wrong: the sequence end matches TRBJ2-7 better. CDR1 and CDR2 (germline): SGHRS, YFSETQ. The CDR3 loop spans 15 amino acids. CDR3 coding DNA: TGCGCCAGCAGTAGGGGGACACAGAGCTCCTACGAGCAGTACTTC. The encoded protein is CASSRGTQSSYEQYF.

The chain employs TRBV19 and TRBJ2-7, with 9 bases identical to TRBD1. V shed 8 bases and J 3 bases; nucleotides not matched to a gene: 8. The CDR3 is made up of 14 amino acids. From germline, CDR1 is LNHDA and CDR2 SQIVND (reference sequence). The CDR3 DNA sequence: TGTGCCAGTGGGTTACCGGGACAGGGCTACGAGCAGTACTTC. Translated, it gives CASGLPGQGYEQYF.

The gene calls are TRBV6-6 and TRBJ1-5; D is uncertain. With 0 bases removed from V and 5 bases from J, the gap between germline ends came to 5 bases. Germline CDR1 reads MNHNY; CDR2 reads SVGAGI (reference sequence). CDR3 size: 13 residues. CDR3 loop: CASSYSPDQPQHF. In DNA, the CDR3 is TGTGCCAGCAGTTACTCACCGGATCAGCCCCAGCATTTT.

The J gene is TRBJ2-1, the V gene TRBV5-4; TRBD1 is a possible D gene (6 bases). Germline V gives CDR1 SGHNT, CDR2 YYREEE (reference sequence). V lost 1 base and J lost 3, with 11 bases in between. CDR3 length: 15 amino acids. CDR3 loop: CASSLPGDDYNEQFF. In nucleotides, the CDR3 is TGTGCCAGCAGCTTGCCAGGGGACGACTACAATGAGCAGTTCTTC.

This chain links TRBV6-5 with TRBJ2-3, with TRBD2 identical over 8 bases. The CDR3 has 16 amino acids. V lost 2 bases to trimming and J lost 2 bases; unmatched junction nucleotides: 6. Germline V CDR1 and CDR2: MNHEY, SVGAGI. The CDR3 here is CASSYASGYTTDTQYF. The CDR3 DNA follows: TGTGCCAGCAGTTACGCTAGCGGGTATACCACAGATACGCAGTATTTT.

The chain joins TRBV20-1 to TRBJ2-4, with TRBD2 matching 10 bases. CDR1 is DFQATT, CDR2 SNEGSKA, per germline (reference sequence). The CDR3 covers 11 residues. The junction had 1 base not matched to a gene; V was cut back by 6 bases and J by 8 bases. The CDR3, as DNA: TGCAGTGCGAGCGGGAGGGACATTCAGTACTTC. Translating gives CSASGRDIQYF.

A remark on this clone: The same CDR3 arises from other DNA sequences in this sample as well. The J gene is TRBJ2-7, the V gene TRBV28; unclear D gene. CDR1 is MDHEN, CDR2 SYDVKM, per germline. Trimming pared 4 bases from V and 3 bases from J, leaving 7 bases between. This CDR3 region has 12 residues. CDR3 loop: CASSSGFYEQYF. The CDR3 nucleotides read TGTGCCAGCAGTTCCGGTTTCTACGAGCAGTACTTC.

The rearrangement links TRBV18 to TRBJ1-1; no clear D gene. The CDR3 has 13 amino acids. The V and J ends lost 6 bases and 2 bases respectively, with 10 bases between them. CDR1 KGHSH and CDR2 LQKENI come from the germline V gene. CDR3 nucleotides: TGTGCCAGCTCTCCGGGTGCCAACACTGAAGCTTTCTTT. It is translated as CASSPGANTEAFF.

V gene TRBV27 combines with J gene TRBJ2-2; TRBD2 matches at 10 bases. J gave up 2 bases and V 0 bases, and 9 bases lay outside the gene matches. Germline lookup yields CDR1 MNHEY and CDR2 SMNVEV (reference sequence). This CDR3 is 19 amino acids long. The CDR3 sequence: CASSLSPPGLASNTGELFF. In DNA, the CDR3 is TGTGCCAGCAGTTTATCGCCCCCGGGACTAGCGTCAAACACCGGGGAGCTGTTTTTT.

The V gene is TRBV11-2, the J gene TRBJ1-3; D call uncertain. The length of the CDR3 is 12 residues. From germline, CDR1 is SGHAT and CDR2 FQNNGV. Trimming took off 3 bases at V and 5 bases at J, with 5 bases between the two ends. The CDR3 loop is CASSFSRNTIYF. The CDR3 region has the DNA TGTGCCAGCAGCTTTAGCCGAAACACCATATATTTT.

This CDR3 is CASSTTGRYEQYF. DNA for the CDR3: TGTGCCAGCAGTACAACAGGGCGGTACGAGCAGTACTTC. This chain connects TRBV28 to TRBJ2-7; D may be TRBD1 (6 bases). CDR3 size: 13 residues. Trimming left V 5 bases short and J 4 bases short, with 12 bases between. Germline CDR1 reads MDHEN; CDR2 reads SYDVKM. Using reference TRBV28 and TRBJ2-7 for the parts outside the CDR3, the full variable domain is DVKVTQSSRYLVKRTGEKVFLECVQDMDHENMFWYRQDPGLGLRLIYFSYDVKMKEKGDIPEGYSVSREKKERFSLILESASTNQTSMYLCASSTTGRYEQYFGPGTRLTVT.

This chain links TRBV18 with TRBJ1-1, with 11 bases that match TRBD1. Germline V gives CDR1 KGHSH, CDR2 LQKENI. CDR3 length equals 14 residues. Trimming at V came to 6 bases and at J to 10 bases, leaving 10 bases not matched to a gene. The CDR3, as DNA: TGTGCCAGCTCCCCCGGGACAGGGGGACGAGGAGCTTTCTTT. It encodes CASSPGTGGRGAFF.

This chain uses TRBV2 with TRBJ1-1; D not certain. Trimming shortened V by 7 bases and J by 0 bases, and 9 bases separated the two germline ends. Germline V lookup: CDR1 SNHLY, CDR2 FYNNEI. The CDR3 is 13 amino acids. In nucleotides, the CDR3 is TGTGCCAGCACAAACAATTTGAACACTGAAGCTTTCTTT. Encoded protein: CASTNNLNTEAFF.

The CDR3 coding sequence is TGTGCCAGCAGCCTTGGACAGGGGACCTATGGCTACACCTTC. Its protein is CASSLGQGTYGYTF. The V and J genes are TRBV14 and TRBJ1-2; 9 bases line up with TRBD1. The ends lost 4 bases at V and 4 bases at J; junction bases unmatched: 4. Per germline, CDR1 SGHDN and CDR2 FVKESK. The CDR3 is made up of 14 amino acids.